The 30 T cell receptor beta chains below were found in one sample sequenced in a study of shared clonotypes between healthy human individuals (dated by TCRdb to the early 2020s). Receptors were amplified or captured by the immunoSEQ multiplex PCR assay. In its TCRdb copy, this immuneACCESS table keeps in-frame sequences only and misses some clones. Where compared with another copy, unresolved V genes explain less than half of these, and the others have no known cause. The table for this sample lists 2 million or so clones; about 95% of them were counted only once. The leading ten clones occupy approximately 1.2% of the sample. CD8 naive samples consisted of CD45RO-negative cells that were positively selected for CCR7, yielding a CD45RA+CCR7+ population without TemRA cells. The specimen was naive CD8+ T cells sorted from blood. The cell subset or site label for this specimen denotes: CD45RA+CCR7+. These receptors were collected from a man aged 18 to 30 in good health.

This chain joins TRBV7-9 and TRBJ2-7; perhaps TRBD1 as D (6 bases). From germline, CDR1 is SEHNR and CDR2 FQNEAQ (reference sequence). This CDR3 region has 15 residues. Trimming left V 5 bases short and J 4 bases short, with 18 bases between. DNA of the CDR3: TGTGCCAGCAGCCCGAAGCTTAGGACAGTATACGAGCAGTACTTC. It translates to CASSPKLRTVYEQYF.

V usage is TRBV6-5 and J usage is TRBJ1-5, with TRBD1 matching 9 bases. The CDR3 is made up of 14 amino acids. CDR1 MNHEY and CDR2 SVGAGI come from the germline V gene. Unmatched junction bases numbered 7, after V lost 6 bases and J lost 7 bases. The DNA of the CDR3 is TGTGCCAGCAGCCCCTGGACAGGGGAACAGCCCCAGCATTTT. It codes for CASSPWTGEQPQHF.

This chain links TRBV4-1 with TRBJ1-2, with a weak D call TRBD1 (6 bases). This CDR3 region has 15 residues. The germline V gene encodes CDR1 MGHRA and CDR2 YSYEKL. V was pared by 2 bases and J by 1 base, with 11 bases between. Here the CDR3 DNA reads TGCGCCAGCAGCCAATTGGGGGGGCTTAACTATGGCTACACCTTC. Amino acid sequence: CASSQLGGLNYGYTF.

The V gene is TRBV10-1, the J gene TRBJ2-1; TRBD2 aligns across 8 bases. J gave up 7 bases and V 2 bases, and 4 bases lay outside the gene matches. Germline V gene lookup returns CDR1 WNHNN and CDR2 SYGVQD (reference sequence). This CDR3 spans 14 amino acids. The CDR3 DNA sequence: TGCGCCAGCAGTGAGGCTAGCGGGTGGAATGAGCAGTTCTTC. Protein: CASSEASGWNEQFF.

The chain links TRBV6-1 to TRBJ2-7; D unresolved. Germline V gene sequence: CDR1 MNHNS, CDR2 SASEGT. V was cut by 4 bases and J by 3 bases, with 13 bases left in between. The CDR3 loop spans 14 amino acids. CDR3 region: CASSGFAVIYEQYF. In DNA form, the CDR3 reads TGTGCCAGCAGTGGTTTTGCAGTGATCTACGAGCAGTACTTC.

The V and J genes are TRBV18 and TRBJ2-7; D not resolved. The CDR3 extends over 14 amino acids. V was cut by 1 base and J by 2 bases, with 9 bases left in between. Germline lookup yields CDR1 KGHSH and CDR2 LQKENI. The CDR3 sequence is CASSPLGDTYEQYF. For the CDR3, the DNA is TGTGCCAGCTCACCACTTGGGGATACCTACGAGCAGTACTTC. The entire variable domain, with the rest obtained from reference TRBV18 and TRBJ2-7, is as follows: NAGVMQNPRHLVRRRGQEARLRCSPMKGHSHVYWYRQLPEEGLKFMVYLQKENIIDESGMPKERFSAEFPKEGPSILRIQQVVRGDSAAYFCASSPLGDTYEQYFGPGTRLTVT.

The V gene is TRBV30, the J gene TRBJ2-7; possible D gene TRBD2, 6 bases. CDR1 is GTSNPN and CDR2 is SVGIG in the germline V gene (reference sequence). The CDR3 has 16 residues. V lost 3 bases and J 3 bases, leaving 21 bases between the germline ends. CDR3 sequence reads: CAWSGLRDSPYYEQYF. The CDR3 DNA reads TGTGCCTGGAGCGGTCTCCGGGACTCTCCTTACTACGAGCAGTACTTC.

V and J are TRBV5-1 and TRBJ1-1; the match to TRBD1 covers 10 bases. From germline, CDR1 is SGHRS and CDR2 YFSETQ. V was pared by 3 bases and J by 1 base, with 6 bases of the junction left unmatched. This CDR3 has 16 residues. This CDR3 reads CASSSTGTGENTEAFF. The DNA for the CDR3 is TGCGCCAGCAGCTCGACCGGGACAGGGGAGAACACTGAAGCTTTCTTT.

The chain links TRBV4-1 to TRBJ2-1; no reliable D call. V was pared by 3 bases and J by 0 bases, with 15 bases between. The CDR3 has 17 amino acids. Germline CDR1 and CDR2: MGHRA and YSYEKL. DNA of the CDR3: TGCGCCAGCAGCCAGATGGGGTGGCCGAGCTCCTACAATGAGCAGTTCTTC. It codes for CASSQMGWPSSYNEQFF.

The V and J genes are TRBV30 and TRBJ1-5; a weak D match, TRBD1 (6 bases). The V gene's germline CDR1 is GTSNPN and CDR2 SVGIG (reference sequence). CDR3 length equals 14 residues. The germline V and J ends were trimmed by 0 bases and 3 bases, with 9 bases remaining between them. CDR3 nucleotides: TGTGCCTGGAGTGTGGGGGGCTACAATCAGCCCCAGCATTTT. Its protein product is CAWSVGGYNQPQHF.

The J gene is TRBJ1-5, the V gene TRBV19; the D gene is possibly TRBD1 (6 bases). The CDR3 runs 20 residues. Trimming took off 3 bases at V and 0 bases at J, with 24 bases between the two ends. Germline V gene data show CDR1 as LNHDA and CDR2 as SQIVND (reference sequence). The CDR3 loop reads CASSIVYGQGPYGSNQPQHF. The CDR3 nucleotides read TGTGCCAGTAGTATTGTGTATGGGCAGGGGCCCTATGGTAGCAATCAGCCCCAGCATTTT.

The chain couples TRBV11-3 to TRBJ2-1; D gene uncertain. CDR1 is SGHNT and CDR2 is YENEEA in the germline V gene. The CDR3 consists of 15 residues. Trimming stripped 5 bases from V and 0 bases from J, with 11 bases between. CDR3 coding DNA: TGTGCCAGCAGCCCCGACATCAGCTCCTACAATGAGCAGTTCTTC. It specifies CASSPDISSYNEQFF.

The gene calls are TRBV9 and TRBJ2-3; D could derive from TRBD1 or TRBD2 (5 bases each). The V gene's germline CDR1 is SGDLS and CDR2 YYNGEE. The CDR3 sequence is 15 residues long. V shed 0 bases and J shed 2 bases, with 10 bases lying between them. CDR3 nucleotide sequence: TGTGCCAGCAGCGTAGAGGGACCGATCACAGATACGCAGTATTTT. Its translation is CASSVEGPITDTQYF.

CDR3 loop: CASSLGRDPEAFF. The CDR3 coding sequence is TGTGCCAGCAGCTTAGGCAGGGACCCTGAAGCTTTCTTT. The V gene is TRBV13, the J gene TRBJ1-1; the D gene is possibly TRBD1 (5 bases). V lost 0 bases and J lost 6, with 8 bases in between. The CDR3 length is 13 residues. CDR1 is PRHDT, CDR2 FYEKMQ, per germline (reference sequence).

This clone appeared a few times. This chain uses TRBV28 with TRBJ2-6, with D possibly being TRBD2 (5 bases). Germline V lookup: CDR1 MDHEN, CDR2 SYDVKM. Trimming shortened V by 3 bases and J by 2 bases, and 11 bases separated the two germline ends. CDR3 length: 16 amino acids. The CDR3 here is CASSFRRRAGANVLTF. The CDR3 nucleotides read TGTGCCAGCAGTTTTCGGAGGAGAGCTGGGGCCAACGTCCTGACTTTC.

V usage is TRBV7-2 and J usage is TRBJ2-7; maybe TRBD2 (5 bases). Trimming shortened V by 5 bases and J by 6 bases, and 20 bases separated the two germline ends. The CDR3 has 15 amino acids. Germline CDR1 is SGHTA and CDR2 is FQGNSA. The CDR3 spells CASSPNTMAGGEQYF. In nucleotides, the CDR3 is TGTGCCAGCAGCCCTAACACCATGGCTGGAGGCGAGCAGTACTTC.

V gene TRBV2 combines with J gene TRBJ1-4; D unresolved. Looked up from germline, CDR1 is SNHLY and CDR2 is FYNNEI. The V and J ends lost 6 bases and 3 bases respectively, with 17 bases between them. The CDR3 totals 16 residues. The CDR3 DNA reads TGTGCCAGCAGGGGGATGCTGGTCGAAGCTAATGAAAAACTGTTTTTT. Protein: CASRGMLVEANEKLFF.

The rearrangement links TRBV10-2 to TRBJ2-1; D may match TRBD1 or TRBD2 (5 bases each). Germline loops: CDR1 WSHSY, CDR2 SAAADI. With 8 bases removed from V and 5 bases from J, the gap between germline ends came to 19 bases. This CDR3 has 15 residues. DNA for the CDR3: TGCGCCAGCCGCCTAACGGGACCTATCAACAATGAGCAGTTCTTC. The encoded protein is CASRLTGPINNEQFF.

The V gene is TRBV7-2, the J gene TRBJ2-7; D uncertain. Trimming left V 0 bases short and J 2 bases short, with 11 bases between. Germline V gene data show CDR1 as SGHTA and CDR2 as FQGNSA. This CDR3 comprises 15 residues. The CDR3 reads CASSLARTVPYEQYF. CDR3 DNA sequence: TGTGCCAGCAGCTTAGCCAGGACGGTACCCTACGAGCAGTACTTC. The full variable domain, rest sourced from reference TRBV7-2 and TRBJ2-7, is GAGVSQSPSNKVTEKGKDVELRCDPISGHTALYWYRQSLGQGLEFLIYFQGNSAPDKSGLPSDRFSAERTGGSVSTLTIQRTQQEDSAVYLCASSLARTVPYEQYFGPGTRLTVT.

This chain joins TRBV6-1 and TRBJ1-2; TRBD1 agrees at 10 bases. V trimming: 0 bases; J trimming: 2 bases; junction bases outside the gene matches: 3. CDR3 size: 16 residues. CDR1 MNHNS and CDR2 SASEGT come from the germline V gene. CDR3 bases: TGTGCCAGCAGTGAAGCGTGGGGACAGGGGAACTATGGCTACACCTTC. Its translation: CASSEAWGQGNYGYTF.

With respect to this clone: Other nucleotide sequences in the sample specify the same CDR3. This chain links TRBV10-1 with TRBJ2-3; D gene unclear. The germline V gene encodes CDR1 WNHNN and CDR2 SYGVQD (reference sequence). This CDR3 comprises 15 residues. Trimming removed 0 bases at V and 1 base at J, with 8 bases between. CDR3 in amino acids: CASSESGGGTDTQYF. CDR3 coding DNA: TGCGCCAGCAGTGAGTCTGGCGGCGGCACAGATACGCAGTATTTT.

This clone was observed a handful of times. The chain links TRBV7-8 to TRBJ2-3; unclear D gene. The germline V gene has CDR1 SGHVS and CDR2 FQNEAQ. Trimming took off 1 base at V and 5 bases at J, with 10 bases between the two ends. The CDR3 contains 14 residues. In nucleotides, the CDR3 is TGTGCCAGCAGCTTAGGAGCTATTGGAGATACGCAGTATTTT. Translated, it gives CASSLGAIGDTQYF.

This clone was seen more than once but under ten times. The V and J genes are TRBV30 and TRBJ1-5, with 7 nucleotides matching TRBD1. This CDR3 spans 15 amino acids. In germline, CDR1 is GTSNPN, CDR2 SVGIG (reference sequence). V was pared by 5 bases and J by 0 bases, with 7 bases of the junction left unmatched. CDR3 residues: CAWGTENYSNQPQHF. As DNA, the CDR3 is TGTGCCTGGGGGACAGAGAATTATAGCAATCAGCCCCAGCATTTT.

V and J are TRBV10-3 and TRBJ2-3; 7 bases fit TRBD1. The CDR3 consists of 13 residues. V lost 6 bases, J lost 0 bases, and 0 bases stayed unmatched. In germline, CDR1 is ENHRY, CDR2 SYGVKD. The CDR3 sequence is CAIRGQSTDTQYF. As DNA, the CDR3 is TGTGCCATCAGGGGACAGAGCACAGATACGCAGTATTTT.

The V call is TRBV29-1, the J call TRBJ1-2; the match to TRBD1 covers 7 bases. This CDR3 has 14 residues. Germline CDR1 is SQVTM and CDR2 is ANQGSEA. V was clipped by 6 bases and J by 2 bases; unmatched bases: 9. DNA for the CDR3: TGCAGCGTAGTAGAGGGACAGCTAAACTATGGCTACACCTTC. Protein sequence: CSVVEGQLNYGYTF.

Note on this clone: Other DNA sequences in the sample encode the same CDR3. CDR3 loop: CASSLGQPNEKLFF. CDR3 sequence (DNA): TGTGCCAGCAGCTTAGGACAGCCTAATGAAAAACTGTTTTTT. The gene calls are TRBV7-9 and TRBJ1-4, with D maybe TRBD1 (5 bases). Germline V gives CDR1 SEHNR, CDR2 FQNEAQ (reference sequence). Trimming cost V 1 base and J 3 bases, with 6 bases left between them. The CDR3 sequence is 14 residues long.

This clone was recorded once. V is TRBV4-1 and J is TRBJ2-2; no definite D call. V shed 2 bases and J shed 5 bases, with 15 bases lying between them. This CDR3 region has 16 residues. The germline gives CDR1 MGHRA, CDR2 YSYEKL. CDR3 residues: CASSQTILKLTGELFF. The CDR3 DNA is TGCGCCAGCAGCCAAACGATCCTTAAATTGACCGGGGAGCTGTTTTTT.

J is TRBJ2-1 and V is TRBV4-1, with D tentatively TRBD2 (6 bases). Germline CDR1 reads MGHRA; CDR2 reads YSYEKL. Trimming took off 3 bases at V and 7 bases at J, with 10 bases between the two ends. This CDR3 is built from 13 residues. CDR3 residues: CASSHPAGNEQFF. Written as DNA, the CDR3 is TGCGCCAGCAGCCACCCTGCGGGGAATGAGCAGTTCTTC.

The chain combines TRBV27 with TRBJ1-2; D remains unclear. The CDR3 sequence is 13 residues long. V was shortened by 6 bases and J by 1 base, with 9 bases between the two germline ends. Germline V gene data show CDR1 as MNHEY and CDR2 as SMNVEV (reference sequence). This CDR3 is CASRPGGNYGYTF. The CDR3, as DNA: TGTGCCAGCAGGCCCGGTGGTAACTATGGCTACACCTTC.

The chain joins TRBV29-1 to TRBJ2-5; the match to TRBD1 covers 8 bases. Looked up from germline, CDR1 is SQVTM and CDR2 is ANQGSEA. The V segment lost 6 bases and the J segment 4 bases; nucleotides outside the gene matches: 10. This CDR3 region has 14 residues. This CDR3 reads CSVRTGGFRETQYF. The CDR3 DNA sequence: TGCAGCGTCAGAACAGGGGGGTTTAGAGAGACCCAGTACTTC.